This T cell receptor beta chain was observed in a study of blood T cells in healthy people across ages. This clonotype was counted many times. The study recruited healthy Caucasian donors from Russia who were aged about 6 to 90. For every donor, a draw yielded roughly 10 milliliters of peripheral blood. Every sample had a minimum of 6 million PBMCs isolated. Germline V gene sequence: CDR1 SGHRS, CDR2 YFSETQ. The CDR3 totals 13 residues. Trimming took 4 bases from V and 4 from J; bases not matched to a gene: 4. Sample-barcoded 5' priming and a J-beta primer mix drove a second PCR of about 6 to 12 cycles. Researchers report that a template-switch adaptor with 12 random nucleotides tagged each cDNA molecule. TCRdb re-derived calls from the 5' RACE reads in MiXCR, one entry per CDR3 protein. The sample lists 550,000 to 800,000 distinct CDR3 sequences; over 20% were seen once.

Sequencing was done on a sample of blood. The V call is TRBV5-1, the J call TRBJ1-2; TRBD1 matches 7 bases. The origin of this receptor is a man aged 65 to 79 in good health. The CDR3 nucleotides read TGCGCCAGCAGCCCCGGGACAGCCTATGGCTACACCTTC. Translating it yields CASSPGTAYGYTF.